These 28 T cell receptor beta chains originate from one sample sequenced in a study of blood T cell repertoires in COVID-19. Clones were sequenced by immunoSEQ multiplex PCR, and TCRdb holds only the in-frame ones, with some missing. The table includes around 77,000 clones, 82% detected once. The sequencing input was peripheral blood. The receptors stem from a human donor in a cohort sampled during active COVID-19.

DNA for the CDR3: TGCGCCAGCAGCCAAGATAGCGGGGGCCTCTACAATGAGCAGTTCTTC. It specifies CASSQDSGGLYNEQFF. The chain is built from TRBV4-3 and TRBJ2-1; 9 bases line up with TRBD2. The CDR3 consists of 16 residues. J was trimmed by 3 bases and V by 0 bases; bases with no gene match: 3. CDR1 and CDR2 (germline): LGHNA, YSLEER.

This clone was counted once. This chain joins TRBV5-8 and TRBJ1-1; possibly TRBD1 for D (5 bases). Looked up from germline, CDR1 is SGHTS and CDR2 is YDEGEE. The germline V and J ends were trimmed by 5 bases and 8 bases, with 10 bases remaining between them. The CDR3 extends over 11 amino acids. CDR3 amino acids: CASSFAGEAFF. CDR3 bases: TGTGCCAGCAGTTTTGCAGGGGAAGCTTTCTTT.

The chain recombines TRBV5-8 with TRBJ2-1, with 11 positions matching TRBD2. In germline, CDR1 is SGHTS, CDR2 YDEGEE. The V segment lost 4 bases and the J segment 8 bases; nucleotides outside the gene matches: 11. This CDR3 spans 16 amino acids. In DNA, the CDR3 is TGTGCCAGCAGCCCGCTTAGCGGGGGGGCGAGTTATGAGCAGTTCTTC. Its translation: CASSPLSGGASYEQFF.

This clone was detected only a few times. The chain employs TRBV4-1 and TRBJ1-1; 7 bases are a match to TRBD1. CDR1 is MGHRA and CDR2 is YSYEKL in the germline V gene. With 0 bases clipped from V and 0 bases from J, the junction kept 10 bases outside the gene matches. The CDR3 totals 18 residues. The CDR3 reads CASSQDPGRGSMNTEAFF. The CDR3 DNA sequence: TGCGCCAGCAGCCAAGATCCCGGCAGGGGGAGCATGAACACTGAAGCTTTCTTT.

The CDR3 sequence is CASSPTIAVYEQYF. The CDR3 DNA sequence: TGTGCCAGCAGTCCAACTATAGCCGTTTACGAGCAGTACTTC. The V call is TRBV27, the J call TRBJ2-7, with D hard to call. The CDR3 is made up of 14 amino acids. V was cut by 5 bases and J by 4 bases, with 15 bases left in between. In germline, CDR1 is MNHEY, CDR2 SMNVEV (reference sequence).

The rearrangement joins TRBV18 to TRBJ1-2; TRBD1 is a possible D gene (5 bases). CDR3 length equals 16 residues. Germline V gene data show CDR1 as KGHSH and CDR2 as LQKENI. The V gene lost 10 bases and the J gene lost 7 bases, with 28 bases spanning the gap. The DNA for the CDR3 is TGTGCCACCTCTCGGGGGGTCTACGTCTCCGGAGTTGGCTACACCTTC. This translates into CATSRGVYVSGVGYTF.

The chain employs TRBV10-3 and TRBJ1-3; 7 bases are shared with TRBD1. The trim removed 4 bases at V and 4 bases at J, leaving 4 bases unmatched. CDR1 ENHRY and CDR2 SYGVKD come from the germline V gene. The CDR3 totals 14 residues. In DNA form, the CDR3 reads TGTGCCATCAGTGGGGAAGGGGGCGGAAACACCATATATTTT. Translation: CAISGEGGGNTIYF.

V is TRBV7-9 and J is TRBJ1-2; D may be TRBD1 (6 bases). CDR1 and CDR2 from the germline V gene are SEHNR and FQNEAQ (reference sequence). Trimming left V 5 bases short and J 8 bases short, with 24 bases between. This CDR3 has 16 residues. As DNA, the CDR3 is TGTGCCAGCAGCCACCTGGGGGGGGCTGAAGGAGACGGCTACACCTTC. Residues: CASSHLGGAEGDGYTF.

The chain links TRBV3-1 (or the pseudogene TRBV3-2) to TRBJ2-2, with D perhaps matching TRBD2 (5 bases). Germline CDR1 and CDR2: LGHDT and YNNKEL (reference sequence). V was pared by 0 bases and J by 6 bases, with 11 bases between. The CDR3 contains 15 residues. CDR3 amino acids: CASSQEVWGAGELFF. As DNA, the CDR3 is TGTGCCAGCAGCCAAGAGGTGTGGGGAGCCGGGGAGCTGTTTTTT.

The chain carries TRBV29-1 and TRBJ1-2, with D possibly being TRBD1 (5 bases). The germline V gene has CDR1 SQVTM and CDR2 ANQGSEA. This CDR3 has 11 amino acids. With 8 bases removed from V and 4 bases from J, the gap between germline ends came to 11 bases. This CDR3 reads CSSTGVYGYTF. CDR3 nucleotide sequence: TGCAGCTCAACGGGGGTCTATGGCTACACCTTC.

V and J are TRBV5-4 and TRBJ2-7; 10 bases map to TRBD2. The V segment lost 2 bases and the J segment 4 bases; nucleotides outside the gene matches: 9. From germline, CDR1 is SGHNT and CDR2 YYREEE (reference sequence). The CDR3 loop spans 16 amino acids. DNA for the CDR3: TGTGCCAGCAGCTTCCGAAGCGGGGGGGCCTTTTACGAGCAGTACTTC. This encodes CASSFRSGGAFYEQYF.

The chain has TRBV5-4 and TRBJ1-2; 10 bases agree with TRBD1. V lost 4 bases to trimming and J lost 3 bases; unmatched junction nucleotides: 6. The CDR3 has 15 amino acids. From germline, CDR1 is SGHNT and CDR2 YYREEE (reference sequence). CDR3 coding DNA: TGTGCCAGCAGCCCGGAGACAGGGGGCTACTATGGCTACACCTTC. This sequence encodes CASSPETGGYYGYTF.

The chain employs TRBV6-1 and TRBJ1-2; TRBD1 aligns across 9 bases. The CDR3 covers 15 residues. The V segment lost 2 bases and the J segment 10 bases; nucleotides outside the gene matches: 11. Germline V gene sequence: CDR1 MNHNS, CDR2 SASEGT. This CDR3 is CASSELASGTGSYTF. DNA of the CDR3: TGTGCCAGCAGTGAATTGGCATCCGGGACAGGGTCCTACACCTTC.

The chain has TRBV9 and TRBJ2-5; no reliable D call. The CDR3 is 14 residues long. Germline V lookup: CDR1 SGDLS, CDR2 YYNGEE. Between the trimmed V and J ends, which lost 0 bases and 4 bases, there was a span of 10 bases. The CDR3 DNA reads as TGTGCCAGCAGCGTAGGTGCTAGTGGAGAGACCCAGTACTTC. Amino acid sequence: CASSVGASGETQYF. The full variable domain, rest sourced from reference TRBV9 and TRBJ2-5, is DSGVTQTPKHLITATGQRVTLRCSPRSGDLSVYWYQQSLDQGLQFLIQYYNGEERAKGNILERFSAQQFPDLHSELNLSSLELGDSALYFCASSVGASGETQYFGPGTRLLVL.

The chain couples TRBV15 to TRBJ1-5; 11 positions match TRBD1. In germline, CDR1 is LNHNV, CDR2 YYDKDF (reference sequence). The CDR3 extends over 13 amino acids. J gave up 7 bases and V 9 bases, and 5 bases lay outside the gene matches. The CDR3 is CATGQGARQPQHF. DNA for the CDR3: TGTGCCACAGGACAGGGGGCGCGGCAGCCCCAGCATTTT.

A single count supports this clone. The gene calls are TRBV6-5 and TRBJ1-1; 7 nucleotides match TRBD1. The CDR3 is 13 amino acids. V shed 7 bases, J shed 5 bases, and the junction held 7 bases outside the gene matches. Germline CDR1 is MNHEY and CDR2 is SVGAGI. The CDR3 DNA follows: TGTGCCAGCAATGGAAGGGGGCCGACTGAAGCTTTCTTT. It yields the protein CASNGRGPTEAFF.

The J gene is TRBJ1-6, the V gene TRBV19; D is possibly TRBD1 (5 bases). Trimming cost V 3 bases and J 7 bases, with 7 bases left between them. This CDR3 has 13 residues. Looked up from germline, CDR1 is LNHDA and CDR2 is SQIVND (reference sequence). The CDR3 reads CASSIGHNSPLHF. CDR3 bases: TGTGCCAGTAGTATCGGACACAATTCACCCCTCCACTTT.

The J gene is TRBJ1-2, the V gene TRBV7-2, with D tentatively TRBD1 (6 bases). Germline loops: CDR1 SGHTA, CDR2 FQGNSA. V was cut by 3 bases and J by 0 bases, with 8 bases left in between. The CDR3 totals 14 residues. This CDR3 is CASSLTGTNYGYTF. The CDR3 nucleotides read TGTGCCAGCAGCTTGACAGGCACTAACTATGGCTACACCTTC.

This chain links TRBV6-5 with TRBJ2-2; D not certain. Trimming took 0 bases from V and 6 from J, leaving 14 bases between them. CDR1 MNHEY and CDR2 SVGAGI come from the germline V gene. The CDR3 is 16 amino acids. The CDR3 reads CASSYSDPGDPGELFF. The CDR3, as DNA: TGTGCCAGCAGTTACTCCGACCCGGGTGATCCCGGGGAGCTGTTTTTT.

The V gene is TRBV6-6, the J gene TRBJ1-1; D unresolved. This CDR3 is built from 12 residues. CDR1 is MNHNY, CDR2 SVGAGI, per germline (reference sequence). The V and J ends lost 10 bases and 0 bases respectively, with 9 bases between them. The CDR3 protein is CAIGRMNTEAFF. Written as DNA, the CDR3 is TGTGCCATCGGCAGGATGAACACTGAAGCTTTCTTT.

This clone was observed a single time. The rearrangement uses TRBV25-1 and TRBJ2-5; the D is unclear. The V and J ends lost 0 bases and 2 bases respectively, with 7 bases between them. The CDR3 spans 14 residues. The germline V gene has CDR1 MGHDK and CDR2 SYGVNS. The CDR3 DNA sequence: TGTGCCAGCAGTGAATATGGCCGTCAAGAGACCCAGTACTTC. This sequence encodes CASSEYGRQETQYF. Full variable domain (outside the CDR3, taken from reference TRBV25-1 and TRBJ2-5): EADIYQTPRYLVIGTGKKITLECSQTMGHDKMYWYQQDPGMELHLIHYSYGVNSTEKGDLSSESTVSRIRTEHFPLTLESARPSHTSQYLCASSEYGRQETQYFGPGTRLLVL.

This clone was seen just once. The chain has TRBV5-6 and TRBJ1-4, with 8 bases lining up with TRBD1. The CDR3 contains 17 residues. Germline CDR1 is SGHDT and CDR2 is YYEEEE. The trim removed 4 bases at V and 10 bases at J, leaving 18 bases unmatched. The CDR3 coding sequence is TGTGCCAGCAGCCTAGGGACAGGTATATCCCGTGGTGCAAAACTGTTTTTT. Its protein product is CASSLGTGISRGAKLFF.

This chain's CDR3 is CASSQSDQPQHF. In nucleotides, the CDR3 is TGTGCCAGCAGCCAAAGCGATCAGCCCCAGCATTTT. The chain recombines TRBV6-2 or TRBV6-3 with TRBJ1-5, with unresolved D. CDR1 and CDR2 from the germline V gene are MNHEY and SVGEGT. Deletions cut 6 bases from V and 5 bases from J, with 8 bases between. The CDR3 covers 12 residues.

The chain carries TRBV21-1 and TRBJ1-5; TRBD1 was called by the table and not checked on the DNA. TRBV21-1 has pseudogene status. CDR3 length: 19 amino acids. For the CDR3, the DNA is TGTGCCAGCAGCAAAGCTCGGGGACAGACTACCGATAGCAATCAGCCCCAGCATTTT. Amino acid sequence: CASSKARGQTTDSNQPQHF.

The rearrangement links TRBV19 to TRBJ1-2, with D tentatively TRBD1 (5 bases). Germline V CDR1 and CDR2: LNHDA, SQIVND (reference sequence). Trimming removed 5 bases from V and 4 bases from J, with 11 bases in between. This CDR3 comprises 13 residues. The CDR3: CASSPLDSYGYTF. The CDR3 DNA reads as TGTGCCAGTAGTCCCCTAGACAGCTATGGCTACACCTTC.

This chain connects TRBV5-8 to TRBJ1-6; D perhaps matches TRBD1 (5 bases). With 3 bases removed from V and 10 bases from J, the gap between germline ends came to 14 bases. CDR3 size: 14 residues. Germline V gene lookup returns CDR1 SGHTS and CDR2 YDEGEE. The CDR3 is CASSYYGRESPLHF. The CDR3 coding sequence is TGTGCCAGCAGCTACTACGGCAGGGAATCACCCCTCCACTTT.

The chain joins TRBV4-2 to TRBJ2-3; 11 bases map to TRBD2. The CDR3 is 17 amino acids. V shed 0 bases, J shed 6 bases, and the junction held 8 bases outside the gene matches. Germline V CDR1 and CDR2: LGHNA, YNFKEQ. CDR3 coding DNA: TGTGCCAGCAGCCAAGATCCCGCTAGCGGGGGGCTTGATACGCAGTATTTT. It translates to CASSQDPASGGLDTQYF.

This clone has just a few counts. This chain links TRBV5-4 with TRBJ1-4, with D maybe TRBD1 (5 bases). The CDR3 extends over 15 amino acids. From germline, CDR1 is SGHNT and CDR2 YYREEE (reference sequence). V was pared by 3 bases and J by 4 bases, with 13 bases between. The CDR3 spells CASSSYSGGNEKLFF. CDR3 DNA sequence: TGTGCCAGCAGCTCATACTCGGGGGGTAATGAAAAACTGTTTTTT.